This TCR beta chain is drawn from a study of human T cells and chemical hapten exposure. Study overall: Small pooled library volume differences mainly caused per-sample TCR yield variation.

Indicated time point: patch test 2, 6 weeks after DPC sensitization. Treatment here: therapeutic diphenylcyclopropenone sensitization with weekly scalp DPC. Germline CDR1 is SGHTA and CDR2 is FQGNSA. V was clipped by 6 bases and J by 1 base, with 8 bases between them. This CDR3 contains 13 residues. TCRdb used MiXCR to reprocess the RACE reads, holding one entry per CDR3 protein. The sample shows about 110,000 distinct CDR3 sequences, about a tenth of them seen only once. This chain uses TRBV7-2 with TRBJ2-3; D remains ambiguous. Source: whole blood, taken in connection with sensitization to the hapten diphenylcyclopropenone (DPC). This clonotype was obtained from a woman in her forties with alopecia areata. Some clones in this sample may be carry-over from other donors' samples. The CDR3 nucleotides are TGTGCCAGCAGACCCCGTCGCACAGATACGCAGTATTTT. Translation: CASRPRRTDTQYF.